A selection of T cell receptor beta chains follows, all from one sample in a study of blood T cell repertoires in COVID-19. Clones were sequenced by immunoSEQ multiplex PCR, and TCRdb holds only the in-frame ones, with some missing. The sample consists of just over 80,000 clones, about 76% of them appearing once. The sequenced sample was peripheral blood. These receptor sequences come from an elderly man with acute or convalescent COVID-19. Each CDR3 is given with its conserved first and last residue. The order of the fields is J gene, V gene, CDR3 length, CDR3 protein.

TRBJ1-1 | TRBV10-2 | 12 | CASGTGGTEAFF
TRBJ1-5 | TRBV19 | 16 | CASSLYGQGLNQPQHF
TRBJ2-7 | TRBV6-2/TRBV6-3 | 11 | CASSYHGHQYF
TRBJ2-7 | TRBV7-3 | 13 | CASSPGRSGEQYF
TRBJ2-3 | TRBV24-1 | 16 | CATSEGGTTYTDTQYF
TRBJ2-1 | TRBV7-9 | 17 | CASSPGGGYSSYNEQFF
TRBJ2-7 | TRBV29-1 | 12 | CSGGQGATGQYF
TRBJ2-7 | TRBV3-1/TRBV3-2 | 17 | CASSQEISWTGVNEQYF
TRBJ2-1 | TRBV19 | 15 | CASSTLAGGPHEQFF
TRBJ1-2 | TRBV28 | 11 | CASTDRWGYTF
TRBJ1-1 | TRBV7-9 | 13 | CASSKDGGTEAFF
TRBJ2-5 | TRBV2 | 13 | CASSESQGQTQYF
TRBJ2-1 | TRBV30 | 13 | CAWSRTALNEQFF
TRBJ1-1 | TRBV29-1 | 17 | CSVTVLPRRPAEAAVFF
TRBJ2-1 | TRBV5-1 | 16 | CASSTGALAGRNEQFF
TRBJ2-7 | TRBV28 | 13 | CASSLRGPYEQYF
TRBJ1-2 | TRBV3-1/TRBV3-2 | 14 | CASSQIGPRDGYTF
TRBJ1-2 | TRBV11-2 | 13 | CASSFSGNYGYTF
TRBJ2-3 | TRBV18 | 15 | CASSPPRGNADTQYF
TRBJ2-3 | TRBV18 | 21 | CASSPPQGLGTSGSLPYTQYF
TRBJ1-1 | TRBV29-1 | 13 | CSVEGGSSTEAFF
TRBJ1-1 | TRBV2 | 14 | CASSYRGGNTEAFF
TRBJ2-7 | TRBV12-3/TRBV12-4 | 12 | CASSFSGDEQYF
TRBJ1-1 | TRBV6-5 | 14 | CASSRDRGWTEAFF
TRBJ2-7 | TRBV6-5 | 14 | CASRRTGGINEQYF
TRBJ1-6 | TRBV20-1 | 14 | CSASRDRVNSPLHF
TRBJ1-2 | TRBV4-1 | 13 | CASSQDQGGGYTF
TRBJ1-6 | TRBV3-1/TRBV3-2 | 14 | CASSLGTGVSPLHF
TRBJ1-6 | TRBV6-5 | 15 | CASRGDRGRNSPLHF
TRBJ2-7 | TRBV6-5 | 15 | CASSAERGRSYEQYF
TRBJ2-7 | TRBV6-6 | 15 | CASSQNRGRIYEQYF
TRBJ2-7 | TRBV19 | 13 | CATRLASSYEQYF
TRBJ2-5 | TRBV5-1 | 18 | CASSTGMGGQGLQETQYF
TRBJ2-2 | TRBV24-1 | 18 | CATSDHGAMTGVPGELFF
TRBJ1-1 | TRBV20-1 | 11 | CSARPLLEAFF
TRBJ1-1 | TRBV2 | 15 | CASSIKGQWNTEAFF
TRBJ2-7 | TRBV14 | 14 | CASSVTGQGSEQYF
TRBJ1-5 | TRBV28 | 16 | CASSPQGGTGNGVQHF
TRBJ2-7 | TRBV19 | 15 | CASSPSPTSLYEQYF
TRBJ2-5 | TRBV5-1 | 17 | CASSLGGLARGQETQYF
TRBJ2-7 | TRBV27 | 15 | CASSSPGTGYYEQYF
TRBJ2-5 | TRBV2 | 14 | CASSISGSGKTQYF
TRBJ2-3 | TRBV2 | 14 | CASAGGTSTDTQYF
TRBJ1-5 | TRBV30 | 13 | CAVRYNSNQPQHF